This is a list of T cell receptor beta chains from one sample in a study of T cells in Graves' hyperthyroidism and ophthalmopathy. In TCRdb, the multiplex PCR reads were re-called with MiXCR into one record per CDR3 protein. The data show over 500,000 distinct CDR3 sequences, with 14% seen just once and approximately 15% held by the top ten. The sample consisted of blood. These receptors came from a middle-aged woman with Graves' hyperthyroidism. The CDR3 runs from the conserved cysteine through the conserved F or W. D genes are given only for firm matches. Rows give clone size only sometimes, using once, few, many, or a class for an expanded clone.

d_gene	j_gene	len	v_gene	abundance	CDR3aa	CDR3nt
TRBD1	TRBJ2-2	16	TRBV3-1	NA	CASSQKDRVHTGELFF	TGTGCCAGCAGCCAGAAGGACAGGGTTCACACCGGGGAGCTGTTTTTT
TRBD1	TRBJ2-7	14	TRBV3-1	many	CASSQEGQVYEQYF	TGTGCCAGCAGCCAAGAGGGACAGGTTTACGAGCAGTACTTC
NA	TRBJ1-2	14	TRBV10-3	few	CAISEQVIGYGYTF	TGTGCCATCAGTGAACAGGTTATAGGCTATGGCTACACCTTC
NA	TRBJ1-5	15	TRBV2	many	CASTAQGGSNQPQHF	TGTGCCAGCACGGCGCAGGGAGGTAGCAATCAGCCCCAGCATTTT
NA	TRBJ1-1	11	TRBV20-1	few	CSAMVNTEAFF	TGCAGTGCTATGGTCAACACTGAAGCTTTCTTT
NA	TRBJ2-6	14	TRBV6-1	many	CASKSLSGANVLTF	TGTGCCAGCAAATCCCTCTCTGGGGCCAACGTCCTGACTTTC
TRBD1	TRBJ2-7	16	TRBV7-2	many	CASSLASGTVDYEQYF	TGTGCCAGCAGCTTAGCTTCGGGGACAGTAGACTACGAGCAGTACTTC
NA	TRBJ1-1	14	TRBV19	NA	CASKKQGWDTEAFF	TGTGCCAGTAAGAAACAGGGTTGGGACACTGAAGCTTTCTTT
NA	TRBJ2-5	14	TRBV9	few	CASSVGVQQETQYF	TGTGCCAGCAGCGTCGGGGTACAGCAAGAGACCCAGTACTTC
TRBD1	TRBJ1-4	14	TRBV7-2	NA	CASSKDRAGEKLFF	TGTGCCAGCAGCAAAGACAGGGCAGGCGAAAAACTGTTTTTT
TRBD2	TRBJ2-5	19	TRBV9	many	CASSVGTSGSLGRGETQYF	TGTGCCAGCAGCGTCGGGACTAGCGGGAGTTTAGGGCGGGGAGAGACCCAGTACTTC
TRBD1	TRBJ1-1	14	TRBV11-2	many	CASSLLTGTAEAFF	TGTGCCAGCAGCTTACTTACCGGGACAGCTGAAGCTTTCTTT
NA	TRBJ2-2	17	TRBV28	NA	CASSLSFGTGNTGELFF	TGTGCCAGCAGTTTGAGTTTCGGTACAGGTAACACCGGGGAGCTGTTTTTT
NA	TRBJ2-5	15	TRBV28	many	CASSSLGRDQETQYF	TGTGCCAGCAGTTCCCTCGGCAGGGACCAAGAGACCCAGTACTTC
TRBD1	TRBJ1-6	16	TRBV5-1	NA	CASSLAGGVLNSPLHF	TGCGCCAGCAGCTTGGCAGGGGGTGTACTTAATTCACCCCTCCACTTT
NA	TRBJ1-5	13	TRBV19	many	CASSIDLLQPQHF	TGTGCCAGTAGTATCGACTTACTTCAGCCCCAGCATTTT
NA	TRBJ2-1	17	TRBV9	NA	CASSVAFSVAGTNEQFF	TGTGCCAGCAGCGTAGCCTTTTCCGTTGCGGGCACCAATGAGCAGTTCTTC
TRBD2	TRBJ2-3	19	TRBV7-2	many	CASSPSYIYWREGTDTQYF	TGTGCCAGCAGCCCCTCCTATATCTACTGGCGGGAGGGCACAGATACGCAGTATTTT
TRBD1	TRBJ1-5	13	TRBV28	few	CASSRGLNQPQHF	TGTGCCAGCAGCAGGGGGCTCAATCAGCCCCAGCATTTT
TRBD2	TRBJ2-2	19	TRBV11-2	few	CASSPRGYSGRARTGELFF	TGTGCCAGCAGCCCGAGAGGGTACAGCGGGAGGGCCAGGACCGGGGAGCTGTTTTTT
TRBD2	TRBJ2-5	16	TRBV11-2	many	CASSLELAGGQETQYF	TGTGCCAGCAGCTTAGAGCTAGCGGGAGGACAAGAGACCCAGTACTTC
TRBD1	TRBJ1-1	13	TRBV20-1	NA	CSAPTGGDTEAFF	TGCAGTGCCCCGACAGGGGGAGACACTGAAGCTTTCTTT
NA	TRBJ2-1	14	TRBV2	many	CASRDSGSYNEQFF	TGTGCCAGCAGGGACTCTGGCTCCTACAATGAGCAGTTCTTC
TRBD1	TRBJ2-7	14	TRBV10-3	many	CAISEPGQGYEQYF	TGTGCCATCAGTGAACCGGGACAGGGTTACGAGCAGTACTTC
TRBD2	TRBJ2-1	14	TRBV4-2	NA	CASSQDVAGNEQFF	TGTGCCAGCAGCCAAGATGTAGCGGGAAATGAGCAGTTCTTC
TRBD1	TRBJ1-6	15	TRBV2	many	CASRDGTGDNSPLHF	TGTGCCAGCAGAGACGGGACAGGGGATAATTCACCCCTCCACTTT
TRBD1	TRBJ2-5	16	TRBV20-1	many	CSAPTRTGKGGETQYF	TGCAGTGCTCCCACTCGGACAGGAAAGGGTGGAGAGACCCAGTACTTC
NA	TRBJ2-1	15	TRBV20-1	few	CSARDRTTVYNEQFF	TGCAGTGCTAGAGATCGGACTACCGTCTACAATGAGCAGTTCTTC